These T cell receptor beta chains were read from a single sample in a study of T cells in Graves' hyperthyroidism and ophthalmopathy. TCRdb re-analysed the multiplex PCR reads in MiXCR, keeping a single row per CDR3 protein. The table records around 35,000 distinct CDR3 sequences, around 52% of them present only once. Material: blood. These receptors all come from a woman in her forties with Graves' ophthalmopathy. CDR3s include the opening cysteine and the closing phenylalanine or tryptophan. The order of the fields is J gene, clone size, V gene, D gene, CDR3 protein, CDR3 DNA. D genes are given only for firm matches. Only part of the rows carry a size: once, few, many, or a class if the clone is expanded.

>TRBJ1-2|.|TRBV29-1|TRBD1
CSVDRQGGYYGYTF
TGCAGCGTGGACCGACAGGGGGGGTACTATGGCTACACCTTC
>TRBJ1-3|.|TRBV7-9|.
CASSPSQGFTLYF
TGTGCCAGCAGCCCCAGTCAGGGGTTCACCTTATATTTT
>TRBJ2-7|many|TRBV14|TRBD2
CASSRKLAGFLPYEQYF
TGTGCCAGCAGCCGCAAACTAGCGGGGTTTCTTCCATACGAGCAGTACTTC
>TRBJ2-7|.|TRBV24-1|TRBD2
CATRRGLGLAGAPSYEQYF
TGTGCCACCAGGAGGGGGCTGGGACTAGCGGGAGCTCCATCCTACGAGCAGTACTTC
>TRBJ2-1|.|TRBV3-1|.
CASSQARNSFGEQFF
TGTGCCAGCAGCCAAGCGAGAAATTCGTTCGGTGAGCAGTTCTTC
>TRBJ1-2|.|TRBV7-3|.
CASSSVGSQRGGYTF
TGTGCCAGCAGCTCCGTGGGCAGCCAAAGGGGTGGCTACACCTTC
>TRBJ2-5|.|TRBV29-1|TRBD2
CSVGLAGGQETQYF
TGCAGCGTCGGACTAGCGGGAGGGCAAGAGACCCAGTACTTC
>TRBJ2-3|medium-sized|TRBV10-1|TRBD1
CASSGQGRTDTQYF
TGCGCCAGCAGTGGACAGGGGCGCACAGATACGCAGTATTTT
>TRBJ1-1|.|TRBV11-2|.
CASSRTGKFMNTEAFF
TGTGCCAGCAGCAGAACGGGAAAATTCATGAACACTGAAGCTTTCTTT
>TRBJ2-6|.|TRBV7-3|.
CASSSDSGANVLTF
TGTGCCAGCAGCTCAGACTCTGGGGCCAACGTCCTGACTTTC
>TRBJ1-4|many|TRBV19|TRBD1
CASSVGQGGYYQIGSRNEKLFF
TGTGCCAGTAGTGTCGGACAGGGGGGTTACTACCAAATAGGAAGTAGGAATGAAAAACTGTTTTTT
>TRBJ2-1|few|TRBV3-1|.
CASRPPSSNEQFF
TGTGCCAGCAGACCCCCTAGTTCCAATGAGCAGTTCTTC
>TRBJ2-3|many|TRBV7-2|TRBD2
CASSSGLAASTDTQYF
TGTGCCAGCAGCTCGGGACTAGCGGCGAGCACAGATACGCAGTATTTT
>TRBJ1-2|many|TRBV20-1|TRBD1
CSARGQGANYGYTF
TGCAGTGCTAGGGGACAGGGAGCTAACTATGGCTACACCTTC
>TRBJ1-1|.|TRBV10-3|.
CAIGQMNTEAFF
TGTGCCATCGGGCAGATGAACACTGAAGCTTTCTTT
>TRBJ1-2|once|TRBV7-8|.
CASSLAADYGYTF
TGTGCCAGCAGCTTAGCGGCAGACTATGGCTACACCTTC
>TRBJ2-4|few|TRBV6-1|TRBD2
CASSGGSGSGGNIQYF
TGTGCCAGCAGTGGTGGCTCAGGGTCGGGGGGAAACATTCAGTACTTC
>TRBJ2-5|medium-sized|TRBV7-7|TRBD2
CASSRGLGETQYF
TGTGCCAGCAGCAGAGGACTAGGAGAGACCCAGTACTTC
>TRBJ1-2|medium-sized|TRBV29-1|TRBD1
CSVPQGTNYGYTF
TGCAGCGTACCACAGGGGACTAACTATGGCTACACCTTC
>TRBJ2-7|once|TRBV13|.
CASSLEGGGEIEQYF
TGTGCCAGCAGCTTAGAGGGGGGCGGTGAAATCGAGCAGTACTTC
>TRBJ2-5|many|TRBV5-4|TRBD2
CASSLGLAAETQYF
TGTGCCAGCAGCTTGGGACTAGCGGCTGAGACCCAGTACTTC
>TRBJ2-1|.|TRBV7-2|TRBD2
CASSLTGDLAGGYNEQFF
TGTGCCAGCAGCTTAACTGGGGACTTAGCGGGGGGATACAATGAGCAGTTCTTC
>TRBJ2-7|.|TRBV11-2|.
CASSSNLGGYEQYF
TGTGCCAGCAGCTCAAATTTGGGGGGCTACGAGCAGTACTTC
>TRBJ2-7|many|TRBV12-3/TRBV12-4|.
CASGASYEQYF
TGTGCCAGCGGGGCCTCCTACGAGCAGTACTTC
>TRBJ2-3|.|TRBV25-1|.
CACSARLRVADTQYF
.
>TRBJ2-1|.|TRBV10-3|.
CAISDSGSDYEQFF
TGTGCCATCAGTGATAGTGGTAGCGACTATGAGCAGTTCTTC
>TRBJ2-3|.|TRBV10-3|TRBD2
CAISELSGGTDAQYF
TGTGCCATCAGTGAGTTAAGCGGGGGGACAGATGCGCAGTATTTT
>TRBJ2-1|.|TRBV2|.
CASTEISDNEQFF
TGTGCCAGCACTGAAATCTCCGACAATGAGCAGTTCTTC
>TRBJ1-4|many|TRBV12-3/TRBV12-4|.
CASSLRSGWSEKLFF
TGTGCCAGCAGTTTAAGGTCAGGGTGGAGTGAAAAACTGTTTTTT
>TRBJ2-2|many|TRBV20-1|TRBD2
CSARVAGDTGELFF
TGCAGTGCTAGAGTAGCGGGAGACACCGGGGAGCTGTTTTTT
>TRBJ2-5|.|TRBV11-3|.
CASSLGGSETQYF
TGTGCCAGCAGCTTAGGGGGGTCTGAGACCCAGTACTTC
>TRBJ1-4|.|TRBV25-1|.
CASSESNGVNQKLFF
TGTGCCAGCAGTGAATCTAACGGGGTAAATCAAAAACTGTTTTTT
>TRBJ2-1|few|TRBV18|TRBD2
CASSLPGLADIEQFF
TGTGCCAGCTCACTGCCGGGACTAGCGGATATTGAGCAGTTCTTC
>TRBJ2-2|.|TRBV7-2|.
CASSASWGYGNTGELFF
TGTGCCAGCAGCGCCTCCTGGGGGTACGGAAACACCGGGGAGCTGTTTTTT
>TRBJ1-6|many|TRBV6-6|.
CASSVGEESPLHF
TGTGCCAGCAGTGTCGGGGAAGAATCACCCCTCCACTTT
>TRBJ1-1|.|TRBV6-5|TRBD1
CASSYQGAEAFF
TGTGCCAGCAGTTACCAGGGGGCTGAAGCTTTCTTT
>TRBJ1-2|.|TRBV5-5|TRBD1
CASSSSGTGNGYTF
TGTGCCAGCAGTTCAAGCGGGACAGGGAACGGCTACACCTTC
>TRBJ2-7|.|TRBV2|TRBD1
CATGQTYEQYF
TGTGCCACGGGACAGACCTACGAGCAGTACTTC
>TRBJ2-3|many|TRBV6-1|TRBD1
CASTLGQGGTDTQYF
TGTGCCAGCACCTTGGGACAGGGGGGCACAGATACGCAGTATTTT
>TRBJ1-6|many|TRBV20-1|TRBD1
CSAFRQGLEYNSPLHF
TGCAGTGCTTTTAGACAGGGACTGGAATATAATTCACCCCTCCACTTT
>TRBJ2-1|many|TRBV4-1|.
CASSRGFSYNEQFF
TGCGCCAGCAGCCGGGGGTTCTCCTACAATGAGCAGTTCTTC
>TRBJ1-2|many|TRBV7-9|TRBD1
CASRKEGRQGLGYTF
TGTGCCAGCAGAAAAGAGGGTCGACAGGGGTTGGGCTACACCTTC
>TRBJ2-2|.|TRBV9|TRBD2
CASSVVSGGPNTGELFF
TGTGCCAGCAGCGTAGTTAGCGGGGGGCCTAACACCGGGGAGCTGTTTTTT
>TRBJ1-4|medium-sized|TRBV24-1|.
CATSAGARGTNEKLFF
TGTGCCACCAGTGCAGGGGCCAGGGGAACTAATGAAAAACTGTTTTTT
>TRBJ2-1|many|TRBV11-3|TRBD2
CASSLTLAGVKFF
TGTGCCAGCAGCTTAACACTAGCGGGAGTTAAGTTCTTC
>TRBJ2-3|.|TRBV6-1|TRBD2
CASSVPSGYTDTQYF
TGTGCCAGCAGTGTCCCTAGCGGGTACACAGATACGCAGTATTTT
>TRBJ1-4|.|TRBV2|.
CASSVGSYNEKVFF
TGTGCCAGCAGCGTGGGATCCTATAATGAAAAAGTGTTTTTT
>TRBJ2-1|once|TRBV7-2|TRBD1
CASSLRDRGRFF
TGTGCCAGCAGCCTAAGGGACAGGGGGCGGTTCTTC
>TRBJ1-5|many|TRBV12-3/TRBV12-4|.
CASSRQLAQPQHF
TGTGCCAGCAGTAGGCAGCTTGCACAGCCCCAGCATTTT
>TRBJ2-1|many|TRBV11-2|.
CASSFSYNEQFF
TGTGCCAGCAGCTTCTCCTACAATGAGCAGTTCTTC
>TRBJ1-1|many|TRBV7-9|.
CASSLFSGTEAFF
TGTGCCAGCAGCTTGTTCTCGGGGACTGAAGCTTTCTTT
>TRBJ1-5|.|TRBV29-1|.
CSVELGGNQPQHF
TGCAGCGTTGAACTCGGCGGCAATCAGCCCCAGCATTTT
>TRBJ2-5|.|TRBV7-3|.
CASSLEGDGEQF
TGTGCCAGCAGCTTAGAGGGGGACGGTGAGCAGTTC
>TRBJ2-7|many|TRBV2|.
CASSERRQENYEQYF
TGTGCCAGCAGTGAAAGGAGACAGGAGAACTACGAGCAGTACTTC
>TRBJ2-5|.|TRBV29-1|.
CSVSGTARETQYF
TGCAGCGTATCTGGGACTGCCAGGGAGACCCAGTACTTC
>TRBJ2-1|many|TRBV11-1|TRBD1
CASSRDRGRDNEQFF
TGTGCCAGCAGCCGGGACAGGGGCAGGGACAATGAGCAGTTCTTC
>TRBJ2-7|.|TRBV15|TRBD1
CATGGGQGYEQYF
TGTGCCACCGGAGGGGGACAGGGCTACGAGCAGTACTTC
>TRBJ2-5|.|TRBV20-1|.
CSATVRLQETQYF
TGCAGTGCTACAGTACGACTACAAGAGACCCAGTACTTC
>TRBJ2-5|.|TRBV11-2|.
CASSVSTASDETQYF
TGTGCCAGCAGCGTAAGCACAGCGTCAGACGAGACCCAGTACTTC
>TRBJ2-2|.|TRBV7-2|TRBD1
CASSLRVRGSTTGELFF
TGTGCCAGCAGCCTAAGGGTCAGGGGGTCGACGACCGGGGAGCTGTTTTTT